This T cell receptor (beta chain) derives from a study of cytomegalovirus exposure and HLA in healthy donors. Overall study results and limits: A later analysis found that most CMV-associated TCR beta chains appeared HLA-restricted. Immune exposure was documented only through CMV serostatus. A later analysis showed HLA-associated TCR beta chains outstripping equally common others in clonal expansion.

Turning to this clone: Its antigen is undetermined.

This CDR3 is 17 amino acids long. The V gene's germline CDR1 is LNHDA and CDR2 SQIVND (reference sequence). V dropped 5 bases and J dropped 2; count of bases not matched to a gene: 9. Primers: 60 Vbeta forward and 13 Jbeta reverse. Original processing methods: Unique TCR beta chains numbered around 80 million in a later analysis, with 10 million to 14 million shared. Clones were sequenced by immunoSEQ multiplex PCR, and TCRdb holds only the in-frame ones, with some missing. V and J calls and clone size are copied from that table; D and trimming were computed from the DNA. The table lists under 200,000 clones, roughly 80% of them singletons.

J is TRBJ2-2 and V is TRBV19; 9 bases are a match to TRBD1. Sequencing was done on a sample of PBMCs. The sequence came from a human donor in good health. This chain's CDR3 is CASSPRTGAINTGELFF. DNA for the CDR3: TGTGCCAGTAGTCCCCGGACAGGGGCCATAAACACCGGGGAGCTGTTTTTT. The full variable domain, with the rest looked up from reference TRBV19 and TRBJ2-2, is DGGITQSPKYLFRKEGQNVTLSCEQNLNHDAMYWYRQDPGQGLRLIYYSQIVNDFQKGDIAEGYSVSREKKESFPLTVTSAQKNPTAFYLCASSPRTGAINTGELFFGEGSRLTVL.